The 22 T cell receptor beta chains reported below all come from one sample, sequenced in a study of read filtering for tumor transcriptome and immune sequencing. The library was built from approximately 400 ng RNA with molecular barcoded adaptors for alpha/delta and beta/gamma chains. TCRdb called the reads again in MiXCR, with one record for every CDR3 protein. This sample has about 6,000 distinct CDR3 sequences; less than 25% occur once, and the top ten carry roughly half. Sample: a population of CD138-negative cells sorted from bone marrow. Receptors originate from a donor aged 40 or over with multiple myeloma.

The chain has TRBV27 and TRBJ2-7, with 9 bases identical to TRBD2. This CDR3 comprises 15 residues. J was trimmed by 6 bases and V by 5 bases; bases with no gene match: 11. Germline V CDR1 and CDR2: MNHEY, SMNVEV (reference sequence). In DNA, the CDR3 is TGTGCCAGCAGTGGCGCAGCGGGAGGTGTTTGCGAGCAGTACTTC. It specifies CASSGAAGGVCEQYF.

This clonotype is classed as medium-sized. One junction end disagrees with the germline gene, perhaps due to a read error. The rearrangement uses TRBV4-2 and TRBJ2-1; 12 bases are a match to TRBD2. CDR1 is LGHNA, CDR2 YNFKEQ, per germline. The CDR3 totals 16 residues. CDR3 amino acids: CASSQELAGGYNEQFF. CDR3 coding DNA: TGCGCCAGCAGCCAAGAACTAGCGGGGGGCTACAATGAGCAGTTCTTC.

The chain combines TRBV29-1 with TRBJ2-1; 7 nucleotides agree with TRBD2. V dropped 4 bases and J dropped 3; count of bases not matched to a gene: 6. Germline-derived CDR1 and CDR2 are SQVTM and ANQGSEA. This CDR3 contains 14 residues. Here the CDR3 reads CSVVGIAGYNEQFF. Written as DNA, the CDR3 is TGCAGCGTTGTCGGGATAGCGGGCTACAATGAGCAGTTCTTC.

This clonotype has a handful of counts. This clone may be a read error of a much larger clone one base away. DNA of the CDR3: TGCAGCGTTCACAGGGTGCAAAATGAGCAGTTCTTC. The encoded protein is CSVHRVQNEQFF. The chain recombines TRBV29-1 with TRBJ2-1; D might be TRBD1 (6 bases). V dropped 5 bases and J dropped 7 bases, with 12 bases sitting between them. This CDR3 spans 12 amino acids. Looked up from germline, CDR1 is SQVTM and CDR2 is ANQGSEA.

In its sample, this clonotype is medium-sized. The J gene is TRBJ2-3, the V gene TRBV7-9; possibly TRBD2 for D (6 bases). The CDR3 totals 15 residues. V gave up 5 bases and J gave up 6 bases, with 18 bases separating them. Germline lookup yields CDR1 SEHNR and CDR2 FQNEAQ (reference sequence). The CDR3 DNA is TGTGCCAGCAGCCCGTCCGGGACTTCCTGGGATACGCAGTATTTT. Translation gives CASSPSGTSWDTQYF. The full variable domain, rest sourced from reference TRBV7-9 and TRBJ2-3, is DTGVSQNPRHKITKRGQNVTFRCDPISEHNRLYWYRQTLGQGPEFLTYFQNEAQLEKSRLLSDRFSAERPKGSFSTLEIQRTEQGDSAMYLCASSPSGTSWDTQYFGPGTRLTVL.

This clonotype ranks as medium-sized. This chain joins TRBV7-2 and TRBJ1-1; unclear D gene. Germline CDR1 reads SGHTA; CDR2 reads FQGNSA. The CDR3 is 13 residues long. V was trimmed by 1 base and J by 3 bases, leaving 6 bases between them. CDR3 coding DNA: TGTGCCAGCAGCTTAGATTGGTACACTGAAGCTTTCTTT. This encodes CASSLDWYTEAFF.

This clonotype counts as medium-sized. The chain recombines TRBV20-1 with TRBJ2-1, with D possibly called TRBD1 or TRBD2 (5 bases each). This CDR3 has 14 residues. Trimming removed 6 bases from V and 7 bases from J, with 19 bases in between. CDR1 and CDR2 from the germline V gene are DFQATT and SNEGSKA (reference sequence). CDR3 coding DNA: TGCAGTGCCACTGGGACCCTCCAGCTTAATGAGCAGTTCTTC. Translated, it gives CSATGTLQLNEQFF.

This clonotype was seen repeatedly, ten times or more. J is TRBJ2-7 and V is TRBV27; 7 nucleotides line up with TRBD1. There are 17 residues in the CDR3. The V and J ends lost 7 bases and 6 bases, in that order; junction bases with no gene match: 21. Germline assignment: CDR1 MNHEY and CDR2 SMNVEV (reference sequence). CDR3 region: CASTLRPPAGGAFEQYF. The CDR3 nucleotides read TGTGCCAGCACTCTGCGACCCCCAGCAGGGGGAGCCTTCGAGCAGTACTTC.

This clonotype was observed at least ten times. This chain uses TRBV5-1 with TRBJ1-5, with D hard to call. Per germline, CDR1 SGHRS and CDR2 YFSETQ. This CDR3 spans 15 amino acids. Trimming took 5 bases from V and 0 from J, leaving 12 bases between them. The CDR3 DNA reads as TGCGCCAGCAGTCCCCGGGTAGATAGCAATCAGCCCCAGCATTTT. Its protein product is CASSPRVDSNQPQHF.

This clonotype has at least ten counts. The chain has TRBV29-1 and TRBJ2-1; TRBD1 might be the D (5 bases). CDR1 SQVTM and CDR2 ANQGSEA come from the germline V gene. V lost 4 bases and J lost 3, with 13 bases in between. CDR3 length: 14 amino acids. This chain's CDR3 is CSVGWTDNYNEQFF. The CDR3 nucleotides read TGCAGCGTTGGTTGGACGGACAACTACAATGAGCAGTTCTTC.

This clonotype showed up many times. The chain couples TRBV11-2 to TRBJ1-1, with D unclear. CDR1 and CDR2 (germline): SGHAT, FQNNGV. Trimming pared 2 bases from V and 6 bases from J, leaving 10 bases between. The length of the CDR3 is 13 residues. CDR3 sequence reads: CASSLIGQSEAFF. DNA of the CDR3: TGTGCCAGCAGCTTAATAGGGCAGTCTGAAGCTTTCTTT.

This clonotype was seen a handful of times. One base away lies a much larger clone, so this may be a sequencing read error. This rearrangement joins TRBV30 to TRBJ1-1; D unresolved. Germline CDR1 is GTSNPN and CDR2 is SVGIG (reference sequence). The V gene lost 4 bases and the J gene lost 0 bases, with 15 bases spanning the gap. The CDR3 has 15 amino acids. CDR3 protein: CAWNRYEFLNTEAFF. The CDR3 nucleotides read TGTGCCTGGAACCGGTACGAGTTTTTGAACACTGAAGCTTTCTTT. The full variable domain, in which reference TRBV30 and TRBJ1-1 provide the parts outside the CDR3, is SQTIHQWPATLVQPVGSPLSLECTVEGTSNPNLYWYRQAAGRGLQLLFYSVGIGQISSEVPQNLSASRPQDRQFILSSKKLLLSDSGFYLCAWNRYEFLNTEAFFGQGTRLTVV.

This clonotype is deemed medium-sized (0.01 to 0.1%). The chain couples TRBV29-1 to TRBJ2-1, with D unclear. The germline V and J ends were trimmed by 8 bases and 5 bases, with 10 bases remaining between them. CDR3 size: 11 residues. The germline gives CDR1 SQVTM, CDR2 ANQGSEA. CDR3 loop: CSSASNNEQFF. The CDR3 DNA follows: TGCAGCTCTGCTAGTAACAATGAGCAGTTCTTC.

This clonotype came up many times. V gene TRBV19 combines with J gene TRBJ1-5; the match to TRBD1 covers 11 bases. V lost 7 bases and J lost 7; bases outside the gene matches: 6. The germline CDR1 and CDR2 sequences are LNHDA and SQIVND (reference sequence). CDR3 length: 14 residues. CDR3 nucleotides: TGTGCCAGTACGGACAGGGGGCGGCGGCAGCCCCAGCATTTT. This gives the protein CASTDRGRRQPQHF.

This chain uses TRBV9 with TRBJ2-1; 11 bases map to TRBD2. Germline V gives CDR1 SGDLS, CDR2 YYNGEE. The junction had 8 bases not matched to a gene; V was cut back by 7 bases and J by 8 bases. CDR3 length equals 14 residues. CDR3 bases: TGTGCCAGCGTAGCGGGAGGGTCCAGCGATGAGCAGTTCTTC. Encoded protein: CASVAGGSSDEQFF.

The table lists this clonotype with a few counts. This chain links TRBV7-9 with TRBJ2-3, with a weak D call TRBD2 (6 bases). The CDR3 has 15 amino acids. Germline V gives CDR1 SEHNR, CDR2 FQNEAQ (reference sequence). The V end was cut by 5 bases, the J end by 5 bases, with 17 bases between. The CDR3 is CASSPMSTGVDTQYF. The CDR3 nucleotides read TGTGCCAGCAGCCCCATGAGTACGGGGGTAGATACGCAGTATTTT.

The V call is TRBV11-2, the J call TRBJ2-3; TRBD2 aligns across 9 bases. J gave up 6 bases and V 10 bases, and 20 bases lay outside the gene matches. This CDR3 is 17 amino acids long. Germline V CDR1 and CDR2: SGHAT, FQNNGV. CDR3 DNA sequence: TGTGCCACCCTAGGGAGTATTAGAGCGGGGGGCGACGATACGCAGTATTTT. Translating it yields CATLGSIRAGGDDTQYF.

This clonotype was detected many times. V usage is TRBV19 and J usage is TRBJ2-7; TRBD1 matches at 9 bases. The CDR3 spans 11 residues. J was trimmed by 5 bases and V by 9 bases; bases with no gene match: 2. Germline-derived CDR1 and CDR2 are LNHDA and SQIVND (reference sequence). CDR3 bases: TGTGCCAGCGGGGACAGGGACGAGCAGTACTTC. It translates to CASGDRDEQYF.

Details on this clonotype: The junction shows a germline mismatch at one end, possibly a read error. The chain employs TRBV7-3 and TRBJ2-1, with D perhaps TRBD1 or TRBD2 (5 bases each). Germline assignment: CDR1 SGHTA and CDR2 FQGTGA. This CDR3 spans 14 amino acids. The CDR3 region has the DNA TGTGCCAGCAGCCCGGGACCCCATGGCGATGAACAGTTCTTC. It specifies CASSPGPHGDEQFF.

This clonotype has more than one count but fewer than ten. A far more abundant clone sits one base away, making this likely a read error. V usage is TRBV29-1 and J usage is TRBJ1-6; 7 bases fit TRBD1. The last part of the DNA fits TRBJ1-1 better; the J call may be wrong. The CDR3 totals 16 residues. The germline V gene has CDR1 SQVTM and CDR2 ANQGSEA. This CDR3 is CSAKPGGSGVNAEAFF. In DNA, the CDR3 is TGCAGCGCCAAGCCAGGGGGATCCGGGGTGAACGCTGAAGCTTTCTTT.

There are many counts of this clonotype. The gene calls are TRBV14 and TRBJ2-7; 7 positions agree with TRBD2. The germline V gene has CDR1 SGHDN and CDR2 FVKESK. The J segment lost 2 bases and the V segment lost 4 bases, leaving 14 bases of the junction unmatched. The CDR3 length is 17 residues. CDR3 sequence (DNA): TGTGCCAGCAGCCGACAGCTCGGGGCGGGAGTCCCCTACGAGCAGTACTTC. This codes for CASSRQLGAGVPYEQYF.

This clonotype has at least ten counts. The chain uses TRBV5-1 and TRBJ2-1, with TRBD1 matching over 10 bases. V was pared by 0 bases and J by 9 bases, with 12 bases of the junction left unmatched. This CDR3 is built from 17 residues. CDR1 SGHRS and CDR2 YFSETQ come from the germline V gene. The CDR3, as DNA: TGCGCCAGCAGCTTGGGGCCCCTGGACAGGGGGATACGTGAGCAGTTCTTC. Its protein is CASSLGPLDRGIREQFF.